Listed here are 26 T cell receptor beta chains from one sample, sequenced in a study of shared clonotypes between healthy human individuals (dated by TCRdb to between 2020 and 2021). Receptors were amplified or captured by the immunoSEQ multiplex PCR assay. TCRdb carries this immuneACCESS record with in-frame sequences only. Its versions omit some clonotypes, under half of them owing to an unresolved V gene in the studies checked, with the rest unexplained. The sample table contains 2,500,000 or so clones; only one count was recorded for just under 95% of them. 0.37% of the sample goes to the ten largest clones. Sequenced material: naive CD4+ T cells from PBMCs. The sample's cell subset or site label, in plain terms: CD45RA+ positively selected. Source of these receptors: a man between 18 and 35 years old in good health. Some clones in this sample may be carry-over from other donors' samples.

This clone was seen a few times. The gene calls are TRBV19 and TRBJ1-1; D call uncertain. V was trimmed by 10 bases and J by 2 bases, leaving 17 bases between them. The germline V gene has CDR1 LNHDA and CDR2 SQIVND (reference sequence). The CDR3 runs 14 residues. The CDR3 protein is CATNRALPNTEAFF. CDR3 in DNA: TGTGCCACTAATCGGGCCCTACCTAACACTGAAGCTTTCTTT.

A single count supports this clone. The chain couples TRBV5-5 to TRBJ1-2; D ambiguous. There are 13 residues in the CDR3. Trimming took off 4 bases at V and 2 bases at J, with 9 bases between the two ends. Per germline, CDR1 SGHKS and CDR2 YYEKEE (reference sequence). The CDR3 sequence: CASSPTANYGYTF. For the CDR3, the DNA is TGTGCCAGCAGCCCTACAGCGAACTATGGCTACACCTTC. The variable domain in full, completed from reference TRBV5-5 and TRBJ1-2, reads DAGVTQSPTHLIKTRGQQVTLRCSPISGHKSVSWYQQVLGQGPQFIFQYYEKEERGRGNFPDRFSARQFPNYSSELNVNALLLGDSALYLCASSPTANYGYTFGSGTRLTVV.

The gene calls are TRBV7-6 and TRBJ1-1, with D unresolved. CDR1 and CDR2 (germline): SGHVS, FNYEAQ. Between the trimmed V and J ends, which lost 1 base and 7 bases, there was a span of 10 bases. The CDR3 totals 13 residues. The CDR3 nucleotides are TGTGCCAGCAGCTTAGTGTCCGGGAGTGAAGCTTTCTTT. It translates to CASSLVSGSEAFF.

This chain joins TRBV28 and TRBJ2-1, with D hard to call. The CDR3 consists of 14 residues. Trimming removed 4 bases from V and 4 bases from J, with 11 bases in between. Germline CDR1 is MDHEN and CDR2 is SYDVKM. The CDR3 DNA reads TGTGCCAGCAGTTCCCGGATTTGGTACAATGAGCAGTTCTTC. The encoded protein is CASSSRIWYNEQFF.

The rearrangement links TRBV19 to TRBJ1-2; possible D gene TRBD1, 5 bases. The CDR3 spans 13 residues. The V end lost 4 bases, the J end lost 4 bases, and 10 bases lay between the germline ends. Germline V gene data show CDR1 as LNHDA and CDR2 as SQIVND (reference sequence). CDR3 region: CASSTGLSYGYTF. CDR3 nucleotides: TGTGCCAGTAGTACAGGGTTAAGCTATGGCTACACCTTC.

The chain combines TRBV28 with TRBJ2-6; 7 bases align to TRBD1. The CDR3 is 14 residues long. CDR1 MDHEN and CDR2 SYDVKM come from the germline V gene. V dropped 10 bases and J dropped 2; count of bases not matched to a gene: 5. CDR3 protein: CATTTGAGANVLTF. The CDR3, as DNA: TGTGCCACCACCACAGGGGCTGGGGCCAACGTCCTGACTTTC.

V is TRBV10-3 and J is TRBJ2-7; D ambiguous. The CDR3 spans 13 residues. Germline V lookup: CDR1 ENHRY, CDR2 SYGVKD. V shed 3 bases and J shed 2 bases, with 8 bases lying between them. The CDR3 DNA reads as TGTGCCATCAGTGAAGGTCTTACCTACGAGCAGTACTTC. Translation: CAISEGLTYEQYF.

V and J are TRBV11-2 and TRBJ2-5; TRBD2 matches 9 bases. Per germline, CDR1 SGHAT and CDR2 FQNNGV. Trimming took 5 bases from V and 2 from J; bases not matched to a gene: 6. CDR3 length: 15 residues. This chain's CDR3 is CASSRGLAGQETQYF. In DNA form, the CDR3 reads TGTGCCAGCAGCCGAGGGCTAGCGGGACAAGAGACCCAGTACTTC.

This clone was seen more than once but under ten times. The J gene is TRBJ2-2, the V gene TRBV27, with TRBD1 matching 7 bases. The V gene's germline CDR1 is MNHEY and CDR2 SMNVEV (reference sequence). The length of the CDR3 is 14 residues. V lost 5 bases, J lost 4 bases, and 4 bases stayed unmatched. The CDR3 coding sequence is TGTGCCAGCAGTCAGGGGGTTGGCACCGGGGAGCTGTTTTTT. Its protein product is CASSQGVGTGELFF.

This clone occurred a few times. The rearrangement links TRBV10-1 to TRBJ2-7; 10 bases are shared with TRBD1. With 9 bases clipped from V and 1 base from J, the junction kept 6 bases outside the gene matches. The CDR3 loop spans 14 amino acids. Germline CDR1 is WNHNN and CDR2 is SYGVQD (reference sequence). CDR3 DNA sequence: TGCGCCAGGAGACAGGGGGCACCGTCCTACGAGCAGTACTTC. Translation: CARRQGAPSYEQYF.

The V and J genes are TRBV27 and TRBJ2-5, with D possibly being TRBD2 (5 bases). The assigned J gene may be wrong: the sequence end matches TRBJ2-7 better. Looked up from germline, CDR1 is MNHEY and CDR2 is SMNVEV (reference sequence). This CDR3 spans 13 amino acids. The CDR3 spells CAAGGGRRYEQYF. CDR3 in DNA: TGTGCCGCAGGAGGCGGACGTCGGTACGAGCAGTACTTC.

V and J are TRBV5-6 and TRBJ1-2; 7 bases are shared with TRBD1. Germline lookup yields CDR1 SGHDT and CDR2 YYEEEE. This CDR3 is built from 13 residues. J lost 6 bases, V lost 0 bases, and 2 bases had no gene match. CDR3 bases: TGTGCCAGCAGCTTGGAGGGGGCGCATGGCTACACCTTC. Residues: CASSLEGAHGYTF.

V and J are TRBV18 and TRBJ2-7, with TRBD2 matching over 15 bases. The CDR3 consists of 18 residues. Germline-derived CDR1 and CDR2 are KGHSH and LQKENI. The V segment lost 3 bases and the J segment 4 bases; nucleotides outside the gene matches: 10. The CDR3 region is CASSPGTSGRLKLYEQYF. CDR3 coding DNA: TGTGCCAGCTCACCGGGGACTAGCGGGAGGTTAAAATTATACGAGCAGTACTTC.

The rearrangement links TRBV7-9 to TRBJ2-1, with TRBD1 matching over 9 bases. Per the germline V gene, CDR1 is SEHNR and CDR2 is FQNEAQ (reference sequence). With 5 bases clipped from V and 3 bases from J, the junction kept 11 bases outside the gene matches. This CDR3 is built from 17 residues. The CDR3, as DNA: TGTGCCAGCAGCACAGCGTTGGGGACAGGGTACTACAATGAGCAGTTCTTC. Translated: CASSTALGTGYYNEQFF.

The chain uses TRBV27 and TRBJ1-5; TRBD1 might be the D (6 bases). Germline lookup yields CDR1 MNHEY and CDR2 SMNVEV (reference sequence). This CDR3 has 15 amino acids. V lost 4 bases, J lost 7 bases, and 17 bases lay in between. The CDR3 DNA sequence: TGTGCCAGCAGTTCCCAGGGGAAGGTTGAACAGCCCCAGCATTTT. This translates into CASSSQGKVEQPQHF.

This sequence joins TRBV19 and TRBJ2-3, with a possible D match to TRBD1 (5 bases). The germline V and J ends were trimmed by 7 bases and 6 bases, with 17 bases remaining between them. CDR1 is LNHDA, CDR2 SQIVND, per germline (reference sequence). CDR3 size: 14 residues. The chain's CDR3 is CASNSTTSGDTQYF. Here the CDR3 DNA reads TGTGCCAGTAACTCGACCACCTCAGGGGATACGCAGTATTTT. Looking up the rest from reference TRBV19 and TRBJ2-3 gives the full variable domain: DGGITQSPKYLFRKEGQNVTLSCEQNLNHDAMYWYRQDPGQGLRLIYYSQIVNDFQKGDIAEGYSVSREKKESFPLTVTSAQKNPTAFYLCASNSTTSGDTQYFGPGTRLTVL.

The chain recombines TRBV28 with TRBJ1-1; D ambiguous. In germline, CDR1 is MDHEN, CDR2 SYDVKM. CDR3 length: 14 residues. V was clipped by 1 base and J by 8 bases, with 14 bases between them. The CDR3 coding sequence is TGTGCCAGCAGTTTATTCGGTGGAAAGCTAGAAGCTTTCTTT. This translates into CASSLFGGKLEAFF.

A remark on this clone: Distinct nucleotide sequences in the sample also encode this CDR3. V gene TRBV29-1 combines with J gene TRBJ1-1; the D is unclear. This CDR3 contains 11 residues. The V gene's germline CDR1 is SQVTM and CDR2 ANQGSEA. V lost 7 bases and J 4 bases, leaving 10 bases between the germline ends. The CDR3 DNA sequence: TGCAGCGCCTCGGGGTCCACTGAAGCTTTCTTT. Its protein product is CSASGSTEAFF. Supplemented by reference TRBV29-1 and TRBJ1-1, the full variable domain reads SAVISQKPSRDICQRGTSLTIQCQVDSQVTMMFWYRQQPGQSLTLIATANQGSEATYESGFVIDKFPISRPNLTFSTLTVSNMSPEDSSIYLCSASGSTEAFFGQGTRLTVV.

The chain recombines TRBV9 with TRBJ2-5; 12 bases fit TRBD2. The CDR3 runs 16 residues. Looked up from germline, CDR1 is SGDLS and CDR2 is YYNGEE. V trimming: 0 bases; J trimming: 5 bases; junction bases outside the gene matches: 5. The CDR3 sequence is CASSVGLAGAGETQYF. The CDR3 DNA is TGTGCCAGCAGCGTAGGACTAGCGGGAGCAGGGGAGACCCAGTACTTC.

The chain carries TRBV19 and TRBJ1-3, with no clear D. This CDR3 contains 13 residues. CDR1 LNHDA and CDR2 SQIVND come from the germline V gene (reference sequence). The germline V and J ends were trimmed by 4 bases and 7 bases, with 11 bases remaining between them. The CDR3 loop is CASSRLGVNTIYF. The DNA of the CDR3 is TGTGCCAGTAGTAGGTTAGGAGTCAACACCATATATTTT.

This chain links TRBV2 with TRBJ2-5, with TRBD2 identical over 7 bases. The V segment lost 6 bases and the J segment 1 base; nucleotides outside the gene matches: 2. Germline CDR1 SNHLY, CDR2 FYNNEI. This CDR3 region has 13 residues. The CDR3 loop is CASRRGIQETQYF. CDR3 in DNA: TGTGCCAGCAGGCGGGGGATCCAAGAGACCCAGTACTTC.

This clone was seen a few times. The sample carries other DNA sequences with the same CDR3. The V and J genes are TRBV7-2 and TRBJ2-5, with D unresolved. Trimming shortened V by 0 bases and J by 4 bases, and 3 bases separated the two germline ends. The CDR3 spans 12 residues. CDR1 and CDR2 (germline): SGHTA, FQGNSA. The CDR3 DNA reads TGTGCCAGCAGCTTAGCGGGAGAGACCCAGTACTTC. It translates to CASSLAGETQYF.

The chain joins TRBV6-5 to TRBJ2-5; tentatively, D is TRBD2 (5 bases). CDR1 and CDR2 (germline): MNHEY, SVGAGI. The CDR3 consists of 14 residues. The V end lost 0 bases, the J end lost 4 bases, and 9 bases lay between the germline ends. CDR3: CASSYSRTRETQYF. The CDR3 nucleotides are TGTGCCAGCAGTTACTCGCGGACTCGAGAGACCCAGTACTTC.

The chain combines TRBV5-4 with TRBJ1-1; D remains ambiguous. CDR3 length: 15 residues. The V gene's germline CDR1 is SGHNT and CDR2 YYREEE (reference sequence). V lost 0 bases and J lost 4, with 13 bases in between. Here the CDR3 reads CASSLAEAYGTEAFF. CDR3 nucleotide sequence: TGTGCCAGCAGCTTGGCCGAAGCTTACGGCACTGAAGCTTTCTTT.

The chain combines TRBV29-1 with TRBJ1-2; tentative D call: TRBD1 (5 bases). Trimming cost V 0 bases and J 7 bases, with 15 bases left between them. The CDR3 runs to 14 residues. CDR1 and CDR2 from the germline V gene are SQVTM and ANQGSEA. DNA of the CDR3: TGCAGCGTTGAAGATGTGCAGGGAAAAGGTGGCTACACCTTC. Translation gives CSVEDVQGKGGYTF.

The rearrangement links TRBV5-1 to TRBJ2-7; D not certain. Looked up from germline, CDR1 is SGHRS and CDR2 is YFSETQ. V was cut by 1 base and J by 7 bases, with 15 bases left in between. CDR3 length: 14 amino acids. The CDR3 loop reads CASSLLGVAWEQYF. In nucleotides, the CDR3 is TGCGCCAGCAGCTTGCTCGGAGTCGCCTGGGAGCAGTACTTC.